This entry describes one T cell receptor beta chain. This entry belongs to a study of cytomegalovirus exposure and HLA in healthy donors. Researchers ran the PCR with 60 Vbeta and 13 Jbeta primers. TCRdb's table, derived via immunoSEQ multiplex PCR, lists solely in-frame clones and lacks some. The sample comprises around 150,000 clones, over 75% of which are singletons, and 2% to 2.5% rests with the top ten. Germline V gene lookup returns CDR1 MNHEY and CDR2 SMNVEV (reference sequence). The CDR3 loop spans 12 amino acids. V dropped 3 bases and J dropped 5 bases, with 8 bases sitting between them. V and J are TRBV27 and TRBJ2-7, with a weak D call TRBD1 (5 bases). The sequence derives from a man in his thirties or forties in good health and CMV-seronegative. Sequencing was done on a sample of PBMCs. CDR3 protein: CASSFPGNEQYF. The CDR3 DNA reads as TGTGCCAGCAGTTTTCCAGGGAACGAGCAGTACTTC.